This record concerns one TCR beta chain sequence. A read error may explain this, as a much larger clone is one base away. The data are from a study of regulatory T cells in long-lasting Graves disease. The CDR3 is made up of 12 amino acids. The germline V gene encodes CDR1 SEHNR and CDR2 FQNEAQ (reference sequence). The V end lost 1 base, the J end lost 5 bases, and 5 bases lay between the germline ends. The time point is: persistent/refractory GD, antithyroid drugs over 5 years with positive TRAb. PBMC RNA served as the TCR library source. Both iRepertoire HTBI primers and Arm-PCR of CDR3 regions were used to build the TCR beta libraries. TCRdb redid the calling of the multiplex PCR reads with MiXCR, one entry per CDR3 protein. The sample carries 420,000 or so distinct CDR3 sequences, around 24% recorded once.

V usage is TRBV7-9 and J usage is TRBJ2-5, with unresolved D. The material was peripheral blood mononuclear cells (PBMCs), obtained when the disease was refractory, from a patient treated with antithyroid drugs. The TCR sequence derives from a female donor with Graves disease. The CDR3 DNA reads as TGTGCCAGCAGCTTAGAGGAGGAGACCCAGTACTTC. Translated, it gives CASSLEEETQYF. Looking up the rest from reference TRBV7-9 and TRBJ2-5 gives the full variable domain: DTGVSQNPRHKITKRGQNVTFRCDPISEHNRLYWYRQTLGQGPEFLTYFQNEAQLEKSRLLSDRFSAERPKGSFSTLEIQRTEQGDSAMYLCASSLEEETQYFGPGTRLLVL.